Following are 5 T cell receptor beta chains from one sample sequenced in a study of blood T cells in healthy people across ages. Then a second PCR, running about 6 to 11 cycles, was carried out with a sample-barcoded 5' primer and a J-beta primer mix. A single record per CDR3 protein comes from TCRdb applying MiXCR to the 5' RACE reads. The sample shows some 930,000 distinct CDR3 sequences, 25% to 35% of them seen only once. This sample was shared with a second study, whose subject was T cells of mothers and their children.

Sequenced input: blood. Source of these receptors: a woman in her forties in good health.

This clonotype was observed a handful of times. V and J are TRBV5-1 and TRBJ2-2; 7 bases map to TRBD2. This CDR3 is built from 17 residues. Germline V lookup: CDR1 SGHRS, CDR2 YFSETQ. After removal of 0 bases from V and 1 base from J, the junction contained 6 bases not matched to a gene. This CDR3 is CASSLAKTGGNTGELFF. CDR3 bases: TGCGCCAGCAGCTTGGCGAAGACGGGGGGGAACACCGGGGAGCTGTTTTTT.

The rearrangement joins TRBV7-9 to TRBJ2-2; possibly TRBD2 for D (5 bases). The CDR3 spans 13 residues. The germline gives CDR1 SEHNR, CDR2 FQNEAQ (reference sequence). V lost 5 bases and J 7 bases, leaving 11 bases between the germline ends. In DNA, the CDR3 is TGTGCCAGCAGCCCTAGTGAGGGCGGGGAGCTGTTTTTT. It codes for CASSPSEGGELFF.

A single count supports this clonotype. The rearrangement links TRBV29-1 to TRBJ2-1; D remains unclear. The V and J ends lost 0 bases and 10 bases respectively, with 10 bases between them. The CDR3 sequence is 12 residues long. In germline, CDR1 is SQVTM, CDR2 ANQGSEA. The CDR3, as DNA: TGCAGCGTTGAAGACGGCGGCTACGAGCAGTTCTTC. It is translated as CSVEDGGYEQFF.

This clonotype was seen many times. This chain connects TRBV5-1 to TRBJ2-3; 12 nucleotides agree with TRBD2. The germline V gene encodes CDR1 SGHRS and CDR2 YFSETQ. J lost 5 bases, V lost 3 bases, and 1 base had no gene match. The CDR3 length is 14 residues. CDR3 protein: CASSSTSGGDTQYF. In DNA form, the CDR3 reads TGCGCCAGCAGCTCGACTAGCGGGGGAGATACGCAGTATTTT.

J is TRBJ1-5 and V is TRBV7-8, with 7 bases aligning to TRBD1. Unmatched junction bases numbered 9, after V lost 4 bases and J lost 6 bases. The CDR3 is 15 amino acids. Germline CDR1 reads SGHVS; CDR2 reads FQNEAQ. This CDR3 is CASSSNGQEVQPQHF. DNA of the CDR3: TGTGCCAGCAGCTCCAATGGACAGGAGGTTCAGCCCCAGCATTTT.